This TCR beta chain was found in a study of shared clonotypes between healthy human individuals. Several immunoSEQ 96-well plates shared each subset's DNA, each plate a replicate. An approximately 200 ng quantity of DNA, some 30,000 T cell genomes, went into the sorted-subset replicate PCRs. Here immunoSEQ multiplex PCR was the method, and the copy in TCRdb shows in-frame clones only, minus some. The sample gives 1.5 million to 2.5 million clones, approximately 94% of which show up once; less than 1.5% is in the top ten. Terminally differentiated effector memory CD45RA+ cells were excluded from the naive CD8 cells, which were CD45RO-negative and positively selected for CCR7. The CDR3 is 16 amino acids. With 4 bases clipped from V and 4 bases from J, the junction kept 14 bases outside the gene matches. Germline loops: CDR1 SGHDT, CDR2 YYEEEE.

This receptor was taken from a man aged 18 to 35 in good health. Sequenced input: naive CD8+ T cells sorted from blood. The rearrangement uses TRBV5-6 and TRBJ2-7; TRBD1 agrees at 7 bases. CDR3 amino acids: CASSVAGTVFGYEQYF. The DNA of the CDR3 is TGTGCCAGCAGCGTCGCCGGGACAGTCTTTGGATACGAGCAGTACTTC.